These 9 T cell receptor beta chains were all obtained from the same sample, sequenced in a study of OX40 agonist ivuxolimab in advanced cancers. Sequenced by immunoSEQ multiplex PCR; TCRdb stores in-frame clones only, minus some. The table includes 60,000 to 90,000 clones, roughly 77% detected once. The sequenced sample was CD4+ or CD8+ T cells sorted from blood, obtained in a trial of the OX40 agonist ivuxolimab. The receptors come from an adult with an advanced solid tumor such as melanoma, head and neck, liver or kidney cancer.

This clone was recorded a few times. The chain uses TRBV6-1 and TRBJ1-5, with 7 bases lining up with TRBD1. CDR1 MNHNS and CDR2 SASEGT come from the germline V gene. The CDR3 has 13 residues. Trimming took 5 bases from V and 7 from J; bases not matched to a gene: 5. The CDR3 reads CASSLLTGQPQHF. The CDR3 nucleotides read TGTGCCAGCAGTTTGTTGACAGGGCAGCCCCAGCATTTT.

Here the CDR3 DNA reads TGTGCCAGCAGTGAGTTCGGTACAAACTACGAGCAGTACTTC. Encoded protein: CASSEFGTNYEQYF. The chain is built from TRBV6-1 and TRBJ2-7; D remains ambiguous. This CDR3 spans 14 amino acids. In germline, CDR1 is MNHNS, CDR2 SASEGT. The germline V and J ends were trimmed by 3 bases and 3 bases, with 12 bases remaining between them.

The chain's CDR3 is CASSLAGGTGAYEQYF. The CDR3, as DNA: TGTGCCAGCAGCTTGGCCGGAGGGACAGGGGCCTACGAGCAGTACTTC. The chain links TRBV5-4 to TRBJ2-7; 10 bases match TRBD1. V shed 0 bases, J shed 2 bases, and the junction held 5 bases outside the gene matches. The CDR3 contains 16 residues. CDR1 is SGHNT and CDR2 is YYREEE in the germline V gene (reference sequence).

The chain has TRBV28 and TRBJ1-4, with D maybe TRBD1 (6 bases). Trimming took 7 bases from V and 7 from J, leaving 19 bases between them. CDR1 is MDHEN and CDR2 is SYDVKM in the germline V gene. The CDR3 sequence is 15 residues long. The CDR3 sequence: CASTTTGATGEKLFF. Written as DNA, the CDR3 is TGTGCCAGCACTACAACGGGGGCGACGGGTGAAAAACTGTTTTTT.

The chain carries TRBV5-5 and TRBJ2-7; no reliable D call. Germline-derived CDR1 and CDR2 are SGHKS and YYEKEE (reference sequence). The CDR3 extends over 12 amino acids. Trimming left V 4 bases short and J 5 bases short, with 10 bases between. For the CDR3, the DNA is TGTGCCAGCAGCCCCCGATTTAACGAGCAGTACTTC. It yields the protein CASSPRFNEQYF.

J is TRBJ1-2 and V is TRBV6-5; TRBD1 agrees at 9 bases. Germline assignment: CDR1 MNHEY and CDR2 SVGAGI. This CDR3 spans 14 amino acids. V shed 6 bases, J shed 4 bases, and the junction held 6 bases outside the gene matches. CDR3 sequence reads: CASSPGTGIYGYTF. The DNA of the CDR3 is TGTGCCAGCAGCCCCGGGACAGGGATCTATGGCTACACCTTC.

This chain uses TRBV5-1 with TRBJ2-7; maybe TRBD2 (5 bases). Between the trimmed V and J ends, which lost 0 bases and 7 bases, there was a span of 11 bases. CDR3 length: 13 amino acids. Germline V gene data show CDR1 as SGHRS and CDR2 as YFSETQ. For the CDR3, the DNA is TGCGCCAGCAGCTTGGCCGCCCGGGGAGAGCAGTACTTC. Translated, it gives CASSLAARGEQYF. The entire variable domain, with the rest obtained from reference TRBV5-1 and TRBJ2-7, is as follows: KAGVTQTPRYLIKTRGQQVTLSCSPISGHRSVSWYQQTPGQGLQFLFEYFSETQRNKGNFPGRFSGRQFSNSRSEMNVSTLELGDSALYLCASSLAARGEQYFGPGTRLTVT.

This CDR3 reads CASSPEQGLYGYTF. CDR3 in DNA: TGTGCCAGCAGCCCGGAACAGGGCCTCTATGGCTACACCTTC. The chain employs TRBV7-8 and TRBJ1-2; D might be TRBD1 (6 bases). The germline gives CDR1 SGHVS, CDR2 FQNEAQ. The CDR3 loop spans 14 amino acids. Trimming removed 5 bases from V and 4 bases from J, with 14 bases in between.

The J gene is TRBJ2-2, the V gene TRBV27, with D maybe TRBD2 (6 bases). CDR3 length equals 17 residues. V shed 2 bases and J shed 2 bases, with 15 bases lying between them. CDR1 is MNHEY and CDR2 is SMNVEV in the germline V gene (reference sequence). CDR3 sequence reads: CASSLRGGTGNTGELFF. CDR3 bases: TGTGCCAGCAGTTTACGTGGCGGGACGGGTAACACCGGGGAGCTGTTTTTT.